At least ten counts were recorded for the clone carrying this TCR beta chain. Its specificity is unknown. This record comes from a study of T cells in Graves' hyperthyroidism and ophthalmopathy. Overall study results and limits: Patients with ophthalmopathy were separated from those with stable hyperthyroidism by a 13 V-J model.

The CDR3 regions of TCR beta were amplified from RNA transcripts. HTBI primers were the set used in a first-round RT-PCR of the TCR CDR3. TCRdb independently ran MiXCR on the multiplex PCR reads; one entry per CDR3 protein. The table shows over 700,000 distinct CDR3 sequences, with under 20% occurring only once. Sequenced: blood. This TCR came from a woman aged 45-60 years with Graves' hyperthyroidism that later progressed to Graves' ophthalmopathy.

The CDR3 reads CASKVATEAFF. The CDR3 coding sequence is TGTGCCAGCAAAGTGGCCACTGAAGCTTTCTTT. This chain connects TRBV6-1 to TRBJ1-1, with D unresolved. Trimming took off 7 bases at V and 4 bases at J, with 7 bases between the two ends. CDR1 and CDR2 from the germline V gene are MNHNS and SASEGT. The CDR3 sequence is 11 residues long.